The 16 T cell receptor beta chains given below trace back to one sample, sequenced in a study of response to subunit inactivated influenza vaccine. TCRdb used MiXCR to reprocess the RT-PCR reads, holding one entry per CDR3 protein. The table shows 530,000 or so distinct CDR3 sequences, with 12% to 15% occurring only once. Source: PBMCs from blood, taken roughly 12 days after vaccination. All receptors derive from a man aged 45-65 years who received an inactivated influenza vaccine.

This clonotype has only a few counts. The chain is built from TRBV5-1 and TRBJ2-5; the D gene is possibly TRBD1 (5 bases). The CDR3 spans 15 residues. With 2 bases removed from V and 2 bases from J, the gap between germline ends came to 13 bases. Germline V gene data show CDR1 as SGHRS and CDR2 as YFSETQ. CDR3 amino acids: CASSLYTGVQETQYF. CDR3 nucleotides: TGCGCCAGCAGCTTATATACAGGCGTTCAAGAGACCCAGTACTTC.

The chain couples TRBV4-3 to TRBJ2-5, with 7 bases identical to TRBD2. From germline, CDR1 is LGHNA and CDR2 YSLEER. The V gene end was trimmed by 0 bases and the J gene end by 6 bases; junction bases not matched to a gene: 10. The CDR3 has 16 residues. The CDR3: CASSQEWGRGWKTQYF. CDR3 bases: TGCGCCAGCAGCCAAGAGTGGGGGAGGGGTTGGAAGACCCAGTACTTC.

The chain combines TRBV20-1 with TRBJ2-7; TRBD2 agrees at 9 bases. Trimming cost V 5 bases and J 2 bases; bases outside gene matches: 4. The CDR3 runs to 13 residues. Germline V lookup: CDR1 DFQATT, CDR2 SNEGSKA (reference sequence). The CDR3 spells CSALAGVAYEQYF. The CDR3 coding sequence is TGCAGTGCTTTAGCGGGAGTAGCCTACGAGCAGTACTTC.

The V gene is TRBV5-1, the J gene TRBJ2-7; a weak D match, TRBD2 (5 bases). The CDR3 runs to 15 residues. Trimming stripped 2 bases from V and 0 bases from J, with 12 bases between. CDR1 is SGHRS and CDR2 is YFSETQ in the germline V gene. In DNA form, the CDR3 reads TGCGCCAGCAGCTTTTCCGGGGAGAGCTCCTACGAGCAGTACTTC. Translation gives CASSFSGESSYEQYF.

This clonotype has a handful of counts. A much bigger clone sits one base away, suggesting this may be a read error. The chain recombines TRBV27 with TRBJ1-5; D is possibly TRBD1 (5 bases). The V gene's germline CDR1 is MNHEY and CDR2 SMNVEV (reference sequence). V was cut by 2 bases and J by 7 bases, with 9 bases left in between. The CDR3 loop spans 13 amino acids. DNA for the CDR3: TGTGCCAGCAGTTTACAGGGTTGGCAGCCCCAGCATTTT. It encodes CASSLQGWQPQHF.

This clonotype occurred a few times. V and J are TRBV7-8 and TRBJ2-7, with 8 bases fitting TRBD1. V trimming: 1 base; J trimming: 3 bases; junction bases outside the gene matches: 8. Germline CDR1 is SGHVS and CDR2 is FQNEAQ. The CDR3 covers 16 residues. The DNA of the CDR3 is TGTGCCAGCAGCTTAGGGCGGACAGGGAAGGACTACGAGCAGTACTTC. Residues: CASSLGRTGKDYEQYF. The full variable domain, rest sourced from reference TRBV7-8 and TRBJ2-7, is GAGVSQSPRYKVAKRGQDVALRCDPISGHVSLFWYQQALGQGPEFLTYFQNEAQLDKSGLPSDRFFAERPEGSVSTLKIQRTQQEDSAVYLCASSLGRTGKDYEQYFGPGTRLTVT.

The table lists this clonotype with a few counts. The chain links TRBV19 to TRBJ1-5, with TRBD1 as a possible D gene (5 bases). Trimming left V 1 base short and J 6 bases short, with 10 bases between. From germline, CDR1 is LNHDA and CDR2 SQIVND (reference sequence). The CDR3 length is 14 residues. The CDR3 sequence is CASSIARGGQPQHF. CDR3 sequence (DNA): TGTGCCAGTAGTATAGCACGGGGCGGTCAGCCCCAGCATTTT. The full variable domain, rest sourced from reference TRBV19 and TRBJ1-5, is DGGITQSPKYLFRKEGQNVTLSCEQNLNHDAMYWYRQDPGQGLRLIYYSQIVNDFQKGDIAEGYSVSREKKESFPLTVTSAQKNPTAFYLCASSIARGGQPQHFGDGTRLSIL.

The DNA of the CDR3 is TGCGCCAGCAGCTTGGAGCCGGGACAGGGGAATTCACCCCTCCACTTT. The encoded protein is CASSLEPGQGNSPLHF. V is TRBV5-1 and J is TRBJ1-6; TRBD1 aligns across 10 bases. With V trimmed by 0 bases and J by 7 bases, 4 bases remained unmatched. CDR1 SGHRS and CDR2 YFSETQ come from the germline V gene. This CDR3 comprises 16 residues.

This chain links TRBV5-4 with TRBJ2-1; weak D call: TRBD2 (6 bases). The V end was cut by 1 base, the J end by 7 bases, with 15 bases between. Germline CDR1 SGHNT, CDR2 YYREEE (reference sequence). The CDR3 totals 15 residues. CDR3 in amino acids: CASSLSGGPENEQFF. In DNA form, the CDR3 reads TGTGCCAGCAGCTTGAGTGGAGGGCCAGAGAATGAGCAGTTCTTC.

This clonotype has a handful of counts. This rearrangement joins TRBV6-5 to TRBJ2-1; 12 positions match TRBD2. In germline, CDR1 is MNHEY, CDR2 SVGAGI. This CDR3 contains 17 residues. V gave up 0 bases and J gave up 5 bases; unmatched junction bases: 5. CDR3 nucleotides: TGTGCCAGCAGTTACTCTTCTAGCGGGAGGGCCCACAATGAGCAGTTCTTC. Encoded protein: CASSYSSSGRAHNEQFF.

This clonotype appeared a few times. The CDR3 sequence: CASSLGMGAREQYF. Written as DNA, the CDR3 is TGCGCCAGCAGCTTGGGAATGGGGGCGAGAGAGCAGTACTTC. The genes are TRBV5-1 and TRBJ2-7, with a weak D call TRBD1 (6 bases). This CDR3 is built from 14 residues. Trimming removed 0 bases at V and 7 bases at J, with 14 bases between. Germline CDR1 is SGHRS and CDR2 is YFSETQ.

There are a few counts of this clonotype. The chain recombines TRBV12-3 or TRBV12-4 with TRBJ1-5, with D hard to call. V shed 3 bases and J shed 4 bases, with 10 bases lying between them. This CDR3 is built from 14 residues. Here the CDR3 DNA reads TGTGCCAGCAGTTTGAGGACGGAGAATCAGCCCCAGCATTTT. It is translated as CASSLRTENQPQHF.

The rearrangement joins TRBV11-2 to TRBJ2-7, with D tentatively TRBD1 or TRBD2 (5 bases each). CDR1 and CDR2 from the germline V gene are SGHAT and FQNNGV. Trimming took off 6 bases at V and 3 bases at J, with 15 bases between the two ends. CDR3 length: 14 amino acids. CDR3 residues: CASRGRTPVYEQYF. CDR3 bases: TGTGCCAGCAGGGGACGGACTCCGGTCTACGAGCAGTACTTC.

This clonotype was seen many times. The chain links TRBV7-2 to TRBJ1-5; D unclear. CDR1 and CDR2 (germline): SGHTA, FQGNSA. The CDR3 runs to 15 residues. V lost 1 base to trimming and J lost 0 bases, with 7 bases between them. This chain's CDR3 is CASSLGRSSNQPQHF. The CDR3 bases are TGTGCCAGCAGCTTAGGCAGGAGTAGCAATCAGCCCCAGCATTTT.

This clonotype was found many times. The chain carries TRBV6-2 or TRBV6-3 and TRBJ2-7, with D maybe TRBD2 (5 bases). CDR1 MNHEY and CDR2 SVGEGT come from the germline V gene. This CDR3 comprises 14 residues. V was shortened by 5 bases and J by 2 bases, with 13 bases between the two germline ends. This CDR3 is CASSPTAGTYEQYF. CDR3 nucleotide sequence: TGTGCCAGCAGTCCGACCGCCGGGACCTACGAGCAGTACTTC.

A few counts support this clonotype. This rearrangement joins TRBV2 to TRBJ2-1; TRBD2 agrees at 9 bases. CDR1 and CDR2 (germline): SNHLY, FYNNEI. The CDR3 has 15 residues. J lost 6 bases, V lost 10 bases, and 13 bases had no gene match. The CDR3 region is CATPRSAGGGNEQFF. DNA of the CDR3: TGTGCCACGCCCAGATCAGCGGGAGGAGGCAATGAGCAGTTCTTC. Variable domain in full (rest from reference TRBV2 and TRBJ2-1): EPEVTQTPSHQVTQMGQEVILRCVPISNHLYFYWYRQILGQKVEFLVSFYNNEISEKSEIFDDQFSVERPDGSNFTLKIRSTKLEDSAMYFCATPRSAGGGNEQFFGPGTRLTVL.